The 32 T cell receptor beta chains reported below all come from one sample, sequenced in a study of blood T cell repertoires in COVID-19. Measured with immunoSEQ multiplex PCR; TCRdb has only the in-frame clones, and not every one. Of roughly 68,000 clones in the sample, 65% to 90% were seen once. The sequenced sample consisted of peripheral blood. Receptors were obtained from a man in his fifties with acute or convalescent COVID-19.

This chain connects TRBV7-8 to TRBJ1-1; TRBD1 matches 7 bases. CDR3 length equals 15 residues. Looked up from germline, CDR1 is SGHVS and CDR2 is FQNEAQ. V was pared by 5 bases and J by 0 bases, with 6 bases of the junction left unmatched. The CDR3, as DNA: TGTGCCAGCAGCCCGGGACAGCGCTTGAACACTGAAGCTTTCTTT. Its translation is CASSPGQRLNTEAFF.

V is TRBV9 and J is TRBJ2-1; D call uncertain. The V end was cut by 3 bases, the J end by 7 bases, with 14 bases between. Per germline, CDR1 SGDLS and CDR2 YYNGEE. The CDR3 has 14 amino acids. The CDR3 DNA sequence: TGTGCCAGCAGCGCGCGTTTGGTCGGGAATGAGCAGTTCTTC. Its translation: CASSARLVGNEQFF. Complete variable domain (other parts from reference TRBV9 and TRBJ2-1): DSGVTQTPKHLITATGQRVTLRCSPRSGDLSVYWYQQSLDQGLQFLIQYYNGEERAKGNILERFSAQQFPDLHSELNLSSLELGDSALYFCASSARLVGNEQFFGPGTRLTVL.

J is TRBJ1-2 and V is TRBV2; D is unclear. Trimming pared 1 base from V and 6 bases from J, leaving 9 bases between. CDR1 and CDR2 from the germline V gene are SNHLY and FYNNEI. CDR3 length: 13 amino acids. The CDR3 loop is CASSEGRQDGYTF. CDR3 nucleotides: TGTGCCAGCAGTGAAGGAAGGCAGGATGGCTACACCTTC.

This clone was counted a few times. The V and J genes are TRBV6-1 and TRBJ2-3, with 11 bases aligning to TRBD2. Germline loops: CDR1 MNHNS, CDR2 SASEGT. The CDR3 has 19 amino acids. V trimming: 4 bases; J trimming: 1 base; junction bases outside the gene matches: 13. This CDR3 is CASSGSGSGGAIGTDTQYF. The CDR3 nucleotides are TGTGCCAGCAGTGGTTCGGGTAGCGGGGGGGCTATTGGCACAGATACGCAGTATTTT.

The V gene is TRBV25-1, the J gene TRBJ1-2, with D uncertain. The CDR3 spans 13 residues. Trimming pared 4 bases from V and 3 bases from J, leaving 9 bases between. CDR1 MGHDK and CDR2 SYGVNS come from the germline V gene. The CDR3 nucleotides are TGTGCCAGCAGTGTTTCGGAGTACTATGGCTACACCTTC. It codes for CASSVSEYYGYTF.

The chain couples TRBV30 to TRBJ1-3; 9 bases agree with TRBD1. The ends lost 2 bases at V and 4 bases at J; junction bases unmatched: 15. Germline V gene lookup returns CDR1 GTSNPN and CDR2 SVGIG (reference sequence). The length of the CDR3 is 18 residues. The CDR3 coding sequence is TGTGCCTGGAGTCGAATGGCCGGGACAGGGCGGACGGGAAACACCATATATTTT. Amino acid sequence: CAWSRMAGTGRTGNTIYF.

The chain links TRBV6-5 to TRBJ1-5; 9 bases fit TRBD1. This CDR3 has 13 amino acids. V was pared by 6 bases and J by 4 bases, with 1 base of the junction left unmatched. The germline V gene encodes CDR1 MNHEY and CDR2 SVGAGI. CDR3 sequence: CASSGTGNQPQHF. CDR3 DNA sequence: TGTGCCAGCAGCGGGACAGGGAATCAGCCCCAGCATTTT.

V and J are TRBV19 and TRBJ2-2, with a tentative D call TRBD1 (6 bases). This CDR3 has 15 amino acids. From germline, CDR1 is LNHDA and CDR2 SQIVND (reference sequence). V lost 10 bases and J 6 bases, leaving 21 bases between the germline ends. The CDR3 spells CATLRLKGVAGELFF. The CDR3 DNA reads as TGTGCCACCCTAAGATTGAAGGGGGTTGCCGGGGAGCTGTTTTTT.

The chain links TRBV2 to TRBJ2-2; the D gene is possibly TRBD1 (5 bases). CDR1 and CDR2 from the germline V gene are SNHLY and FYNNEI. CDR3 length: 15 amino acids. V shed 1 base and J shed 5 bases, with 11 bases lying between them. Here the CDR3 reads CASSEGLRGTGELFF. For the CDR3, the DNA is TGTGCCAGCAGTGAAGGGCTAAGGGGTACCGGGGAGCTGTTTTTT.

This chain links TRBV5-1 with TRBJ2-3; 10 bases agree with TRBD2. With V trimmed by 4 bases and J by 0 bases, 14 bases remained unmatched. This CDR3 comprises 19 residues. Germline CDR1 SGHRS, CDR2 YFSETQ. The CDR3 DNA is TGCGCCAGCAGCATACGACCTAGCGGGGGAGACTCTAGCACAGATACGCAGTATTTT. This codes for CASSIRPSGGDSSTDTQYF.

The CDR3 sequence: CASSSSPSSGAFF. DNA of the CDR3: TGTGCCAGCAGCTCCAGCCCCTCTTCGGGAGCTTTCTTT. The J gene is TRBJ1-1, the V gene TRBV7-2; no clear D. Germline lookup yields CDR1 SGHTA and CDR2 FQGNSA. The CDR3 extends over 13 amino acids. V lost 4 bases, J lost 10 bases, and 16 bases lay in between.

V usage is TRBV19 and J usage is TRBJ1-1, with no clear D. Germline V gives CDR1 LNHDA, CDR2 SQIVND (reference sequence). This CDR3 comprises 14 residues. V lost 2 bases and J 1 base, leaving 8 bases between the germline ends. The CDR3 loop reads CASSISPGNTEAFF. The DNA for the CDR3 is TGTGCCAGTAGTATAAGCCCGGGGAACACTGAAGCTTTCTTT.

The rearrangement links TRBV30 to TRBJ1-1; TRBD1 might be the D (6 bases). Trimming removed 3 bases at V and 5 bases at J, with 19 bases between. The CDR3 spans 15 residues. From germline, CDR1 is GTSNPN and CDR2 SVGIG (reference sequence). For the CDR3, the DNA is TGTGCCTGGAGGGATCCAGGGGCCCCCTGGACTGAAGCTTTCTTT. Encoded protein: CAWRDPGAPWTEAFF.

The gene calls are TRBV5-4 and TRBJ2-1, with 8 bases that match TRBD1. Germline V CDR1 and CDR2: SGHNT, YYREEE (reference sequence). After removal of 0 bases from V and 7 bases from J, the junction contained 6 bases not matched to a gene. The CDR3 is 15 residues long. In DNA form, the CDR3 reads TGTGCCAGCAGCTTGGTCAGGGGGCCATCAAATGAGCAGTTCTTC. This sequence encodes CASSLVRGPSNEQFF.

V usage is TRBV18 and J usage is TRBJ2-3; 11 bases fit TRBD2. Germline values: CDR1 KGHSH, CDR2 LQKENI. After removal of 4 bases from V and 1 base from J, the junction contained 4 bases not matched to a gene. CDR3 length: 16 amino acids. CDR3 in DNA: TGTGCCAGCTCACTAGCGGGGGGGCCGGGCACAGATACGCAGTATTTT. This encodes CASSLAGGPGTDTQYF.

J is TRBJ2-3 and V is TRBV25-1, with 9 bases matching TRBD2. The germline V gene has CDR1 MGHDK and CDR2 SYGVNS. There are 15 residues in the CDR3. Trimming removed 5 bases from V and 4 bases from J; junction bases left unmatched: 7. CDR3 residues: CASSLAGTVPDTQYF. The CDR3 region has the DNA TGTGCCAGCAGTCTAGCGGGGACCGTTCCAGATACGCAGTATTTT.

The chain employs TRBV5-5 and TRBJ1-1, with D maybe TRBD1 (5 bases). Germline V gene lookup returns CDR1 SGHKS and CDR2 YYEKEE (reference sequence). CDR3 length: 14 residues. The ends were cut back, 4 bases at V and 3 bases at J, with 13 bases in the middle. CDR3: CASSPSVRDTEAFF. CDR3 in DNA: TGTGCCAGCAGCCCCTCGGTCAGGGACACTGAAGCTTTCTTT.

The gene calls are TRBV10-2 and TRBJ2-3; TRBD2 agrees at 15 bases. CDR1 WSHSY and CDR2 SAAADI come from the germline V gene. V shed 5 bases, J shed 0 bases, and the junction held 6 bases outside the gene matches. This CDR3 comprises 18 residues. The CDR3 spells CASSPGTSGGTSTDTQYF. The CDR3 DNA is TGCGCCAGCAGTCCCGGGACTAGCGGGGGGACTAGCACAGATACGCAGTATTTT.

This chain uses TRBV24-1 with TRBJ2-3; tentative D call: TRBD1 (6 bases). The V and J ends lost 4 bases and 1 base respectively, with 17 bases between them. The CDR3 sequence is 17 residues long. Per the germline V gene, CDR1 is KGHDR and CDR2 is SFDVKD. CDR3 sequence reads: CATSDPGAEGGTDTQYF. The DNA of the CDR3 is TGTGCCACCAGTGACCCCGGGGCCGAGGGGGGCACAGATACGCAGTATTTT.

The rearrangement links TRBV6-5 to TRBJ1-3; no reliable D call. V was pared by 2 bases and J by 0 bases, with 5 bases between. From germline, CDR1 is MNHEY and CDR2 SVGAGI. The CDR3 extends over 14 amino acids. The chain's CDR3 is CASSYGFSGNTIYF. The CDR3 DNA is TGTGCCAGCAGTTACGGCTTCTCTGGAAACACCATATATTTT.

This chain joins TRBV27 and TRBJ2-1, with 7 bases fitting TRBD1. This CDR3 comprises 16 residues. After removal of 3 bases from V and 0 bases from J, the junction contained 5 bases not matched to a gene. Germline loops: CDR1 MNHEY, CDR2 SMNVEV (reference sequence). CDR3 sequence: CASSFLGQDSYNEQFF. As DNA, the CDR3 is TGTGCCAGCAGTTTCCTCGGACAGGACTCCTACAATGAGCAGTTCTTC.

This clone was detected a few times. Its ends do not fully match the called genes, so a read error is possible. V and J are TRBV5-6 and TRBJ2-7; D call uncertain. There are 13 residues in the CDR3. Germline V gene lookup returns CDR1 SGHDT and CDR2 YYEEEE. The CDR3 sequence: CASSLETPYEQYF. CDR3 bases: TGTGCCAGCAGCTTGGAGACACCCTATGAGCAGTACTTC. The full variable domain, in which reference TRBV5-6 and TRBJ2-7 provide the parts outside the CDR3, is DAGVTQSPTHLIKTRGQQVTLRCSPKSGHDTVSWYQQALGQGPQFIFQYYEEEERQRGNFPDRFSGHQFPNYSSELNVNALLLGDSALYLCASSLETPYEQYFGPGTRLTVT.

The CDR3 coding sequence is TGTGCCACAAGACAGACGGGGGGCGGAGAGACCCAGTACTTC. It is translated as CATRQTGGGETQYF. The chain combines TRBV5-4 with TRBJ2-5; D possibly corresponds to TRBD2 (7 bases). With 9 bases removed from V and 4 bases from J, the gap between germline ends came to 19 bases. Per germline, CDR1 SGHNT and CDR2 YYREEE (reference sequence). The CDR3 totals 14 residues.

This clone turned up a few times. The gene calls are TRBV28 and TRBJ2-7; 8 bases match TRBD2. The CDR3 has 14 residues. Germline assignment: CDR1 MDHEN and CDR2 SYDVKM. The V segment lost 8 bases and the J segment 3 bases; nucleotides outside the gene matches: 9. Here the CDR3 reads CASGSSGPNYEQYF. CDR3 sequence (DNA): TGTGCCAGCGGGTCTAGCGGGCCAAACTACGAGCAGTACTTC. The full variable domain, rest sourced from reference TRBV28 and TRBJ2-7, is DVKVTQSSRYLVKRTGEKVFLECVQDMDHENMFWYRQDPGLGLRLIYFSYDVKMKEKGDIPEGYSVSREKKERFSLILESASTNQTSMYLCASGSSGPNYEQYFGPGTRLTVT.

This chain connects TRBV6-1 to TRBJ1-2; D possibly corresponds to TRBD1 (5 bases). V gave up 1 base and J gave up 4 bases, with 7 bases separating them. This CDR3 is built from 13 residues. Germline V gene data show CDR1 as MNHNS and CDR2 as SASEGT. The CDR3 sequence: CASSEEGLYGYTF. The CDR3 DNA is TGTGCCAGCAGTGAAGAGGGGCTCTATGGCTACACCTTC.

V usage is TRBV3-1 (or the pseudogene TRBV3-2) and J usage is TRBJ1-2; D unresolved. Trimming removed 4 bases at V and 4 bases at J, with 13 bases between. Germline loops: CDR1 LGHDT, CDR2 YNNKEL (reference sequence). The CDR3 sequence is 14 residues long. The CDR3 DNA reads as TGTGCCAGCAGCCTTCGGGAGGGTTCCTATGGCTACACCTTC. It codes for CASSLREGSYGYTF.

The CDR3 spells CASSQSSGETYNEQFF. CDR3 DNA: TGTGCCAGCAGCCAGAGTAGCGGGGAGACCTACAATGAGCAGTTCTTC. This chain uses TRBV4-2 with TRBJ2-1; 8 positions agree with TRBD2. The CDR3 is 16 amino acids. Germline-derived CDR1 and CDR2 are LGHNA and YNFKEQ. The V segment lost 3 bases and the J segment 2 bases; nucleotides outside the gene matches: 6.

Here the CDR3 DNA reads TGTGCCAGCAGCCCGAGCCCGAATAACTATGGCTACACCTTC. This codes for CASSPSPNNYGYTF. The V and J genes are TRBV11-2 and TRBJ1-2; no clear D gene. Germline-derived CDR1 and CDR2 are SGHAT and FQNNGV. V was pared by 5 bases and J by 1 base, with 11 bases between. This CDR3 region has 14 residues.

For this clone: Other DNA sequences from this sample encode an identical CDR3 as well. This chain links TRBV30 with TRBJ2-2; TRBD2 is a possible D gene (5 bases). The CDR3 length is 12 residues. Per the germline V gene, CDR1 is GTSNPN and CDR2 is SVGIG (reference sequence). The V and J ends lost 2 bases and 5 bases respectively, with 6 bases between them. The CDR3 region has the DNA TGTGCCTGGAGTAGAGGGACCGGGGAGCTGTTTTTT. This codes for CAWSRGTGELFF.

J is TRBJ1-2 and V is TRBV27; TRBD1 might be the D (5 bases). Germline V gives CDR1 MNHEY, CDR2 SMNVEV (reference sequence). Trimming removed 0 bases at V and 2 bases at J, with 10 bases between. CDR3 length equals 15 residues. CDR3 DNA sequence: TGTGCCAGCAGTTTATCTTTGGGGGGAAACTATGGCTACACCTTC. This sequence encodes CASSLSLGGNYGYTF.

V is TRBV5-1 and J is TRBJ2-5; the match to TRBD2 covers 8 bases. CDR1 and CDR2 from the germline V gene are SGHRS and YFSETQ. After removal of 8 bases from V and 3 bases from J, the junction contained 9 bases not matched to a gene. The CDR3 is 14 residues long. The CDR3 DNA is TGCGCCAGTAGGGATTCCGGGGGGGAAGAGACCCAGTACTTC. Protein: CASRDSGGEETQYF. The variable domain in full, completed from reference TRBV5-1 and TRBJ2-5, reads KAGVTQTPRYLIKTRGQQVTLSCSPISGHRSVSWYQQTPGQGLQFLFEYFSETQRNKGNFPGRFSGRQFSNSRSEMNVSTLELGDSALYLCASRDSGGEETQYFGPGTRLLVL.

The chain links TRBV5-1 to TRBJ2-1; D is ambiguous. Trimming removed 2 bases at V and 0 bases at J, with 9 bases between. The CDR3 is 15 residues long. Germline V CDR1 and CDR2: SGHRS, YFSETQ. The DNA for the CDR3 is TGCGCCAGCAGCTTCACTGCGAGCTCCTACAATGAGCAGTTCTTC. Its protein is CASSFTASSYNEQFF.